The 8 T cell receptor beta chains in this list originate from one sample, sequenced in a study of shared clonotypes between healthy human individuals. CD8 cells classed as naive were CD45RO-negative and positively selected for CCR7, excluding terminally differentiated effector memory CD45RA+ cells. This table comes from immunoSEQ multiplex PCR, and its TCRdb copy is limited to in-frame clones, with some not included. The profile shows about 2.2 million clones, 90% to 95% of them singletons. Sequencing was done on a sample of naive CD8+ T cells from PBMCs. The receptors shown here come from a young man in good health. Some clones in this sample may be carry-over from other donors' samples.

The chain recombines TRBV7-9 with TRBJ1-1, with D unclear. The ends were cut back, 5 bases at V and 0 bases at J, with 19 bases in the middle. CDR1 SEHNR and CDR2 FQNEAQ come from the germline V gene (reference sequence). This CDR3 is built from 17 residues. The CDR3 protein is CASSPYTAVGVNTEAFF. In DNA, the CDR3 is TGTGCCAGCAGCCCATACACCGCGGTCGGAGTGAACACTGAAGCTTTCTTT.

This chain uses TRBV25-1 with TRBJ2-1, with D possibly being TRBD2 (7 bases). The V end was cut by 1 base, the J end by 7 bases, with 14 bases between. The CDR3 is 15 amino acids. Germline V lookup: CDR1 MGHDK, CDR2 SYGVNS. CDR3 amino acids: CASSEWGGDSNEQFF. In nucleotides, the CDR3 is TGTGCCAGCAGTGAATGGGGGGGCGACTCGAATGAGCAGTTCTTC.

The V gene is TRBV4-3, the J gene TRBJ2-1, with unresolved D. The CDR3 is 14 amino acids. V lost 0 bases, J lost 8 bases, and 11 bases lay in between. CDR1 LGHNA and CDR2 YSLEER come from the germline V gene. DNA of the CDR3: TGCGCCAGCAGCCAAGATAGGCTACCGGATGAGCAGTTCTTC. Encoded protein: CASSQDRLPDEQFF.

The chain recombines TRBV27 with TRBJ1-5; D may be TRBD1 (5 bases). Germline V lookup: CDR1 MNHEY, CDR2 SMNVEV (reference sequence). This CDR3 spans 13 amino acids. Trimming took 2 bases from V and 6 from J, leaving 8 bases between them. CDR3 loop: CASSLGGTQPQHF. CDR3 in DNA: TGTGCCAGCAGTTTAGGGGGGACTCAGCCCCAGCATTTT.

In DNA form, the CDR3 reads TGTGCCAGCAGCGCCCCCGTGGCAGCGAACACCGGGGAGCTGTTTTTT. Encoded protein: CASSAPVAANTGELFF. The chain has TRBV9 and TRBJ2-2; no firm D call. The CDR3 covers 16 residues. Germline loops: CDR1 SGDLS, CDR2 YYNGEE. V dropped 3 bases and J dropped 0 bases, with 12 bases sitting between them.

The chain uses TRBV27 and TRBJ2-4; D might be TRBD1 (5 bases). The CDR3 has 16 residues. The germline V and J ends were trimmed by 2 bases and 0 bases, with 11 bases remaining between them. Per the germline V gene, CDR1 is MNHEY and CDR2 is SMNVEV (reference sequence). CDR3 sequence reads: CASSLRPGLAKNIQYF. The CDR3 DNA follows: TGTGCCAGCAGTTTACGGCCAGGGTTAGCCAAAAACATTCAGTACTTC.

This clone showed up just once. This CDR3 reads CASSLGITATNEKLFF. In nucleotides, the CDR3 is TGCGCCAGCAGCTTGGGAATCACAGCAACTAATGAAAAACTGTTTTTT. The chain uses TRBV5-1 and TRBJ1-4; D is uncertain. Germline V gives CDR1 SGHRS, CDR2 YFSETQ. Between the trimmed V and J ends, which lost 0 bases and 0 bases, there was a span of 9 bases. The CDR3 runs 16 residues. The full variable domain, its missing parts supplied by reference TRBV5-1 and TRBJ1-4, is KAGVTQTPRYLIKTRGQQVTLSCSPISGHRSVSWYQQTPGQGLQFLFEYFSETQRNKGNFPGRFSGRQFSNSRSEMNVSTLELGDSALYLCASSLGITATNEKLFFGSGTQLSVL.

CDR3 region: CASSPPGRQETQYF. CDR3 sequence (DNA): TGTGCCAGCAGCCCACCCGGGCGCCAAGAGACCCAGTACTTC. The chain couples TRBV7-8 to TRBJ2-5; D unresolved. The CDR3 has 14 amino acids. The germline V and J ends were trimmed by 5 bases and 1 base, with 11 bases remaining between them. CDR1 is SGHVS, CDR2 FQNEAQ, per germline.